This T cell receptor beta chain comes out of a study of T-cell memory formation after mild COVID-19. This clonotype was seen only a few times. Its antigen is still unknown. From 5'RACE with constant-segment primers came TCR alpha and TCR beta cDNA libraries that carried sample barcodes and UMIs. MiXCR, run by TCRdb on the 5' RACE reads, gives a single entry per CDR3 protein. The table includes roughly 500,000 distinct CDR3 sequences, around 21% detected once. Trimming cost V 4 bases and J 4 bases, with 12 bases left between them. This CDR3 has 14 residues. Germline V gives CDR1 SEHNR, CDR2 FQNEAQ (reference sequence). The study's findings and limits: Within pre-infection memory, some responding clones were found, suggesting cross-reactive memory joined. CD4+ contracting clones were mainly CM and EM; CD8+ ones, EMRA.

The clonotype originates from an adult woman who had mild COVID-19 (a few samples of this study predate the infection). Cell type and time point are not known. Sequenced sample: PBMCs or a T cell subset sorted from them (not recorded which). V usage is TRBV7-9 and J usage is TRBJ2-3; perhaps TRBD1 as D (5 bases). CDR3 sequence (DNA): TGTGCCAGCAGCTATGCACAGGAGCCAGATACGCAGTATTTT. Its translation is CASSYAQEPDTQYF.